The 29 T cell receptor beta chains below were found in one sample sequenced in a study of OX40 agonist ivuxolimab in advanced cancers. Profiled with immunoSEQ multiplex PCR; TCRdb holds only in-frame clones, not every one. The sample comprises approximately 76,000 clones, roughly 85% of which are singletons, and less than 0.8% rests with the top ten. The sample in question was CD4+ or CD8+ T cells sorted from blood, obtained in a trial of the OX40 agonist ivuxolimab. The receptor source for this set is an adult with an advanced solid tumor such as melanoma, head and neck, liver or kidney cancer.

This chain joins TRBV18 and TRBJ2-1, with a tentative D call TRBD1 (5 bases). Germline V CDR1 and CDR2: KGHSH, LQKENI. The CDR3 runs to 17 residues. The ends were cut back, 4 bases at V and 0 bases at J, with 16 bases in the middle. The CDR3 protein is CASSRMDILGSYNEQFF. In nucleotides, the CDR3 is TGTGCCAGCTCACGGATGGACATCCTCGGCTCCTACAATGAGCAGTTCTTC.

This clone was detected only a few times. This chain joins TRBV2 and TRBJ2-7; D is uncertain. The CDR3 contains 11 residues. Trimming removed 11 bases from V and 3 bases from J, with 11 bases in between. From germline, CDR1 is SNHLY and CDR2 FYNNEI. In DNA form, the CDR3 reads TGTGCCGGAACAGTAGTCTACGAGCAGTACTTC. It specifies CAGTVVYEQYF.

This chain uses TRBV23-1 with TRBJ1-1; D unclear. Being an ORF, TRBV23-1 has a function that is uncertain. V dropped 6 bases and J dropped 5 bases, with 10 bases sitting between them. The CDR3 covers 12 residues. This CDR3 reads CASSCRGTEAFF. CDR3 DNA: TGCGCCAGCAGCTGTCGGGGTACTGAAGCTTTCTTT.

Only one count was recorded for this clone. The CDR3 loop is CASSPLDEQYF. The CDR3 DNA reads as TGTGCCAGCAGCCCCCTGGACGAGCAGTACTTC. This rearrangement joins TRBV11-2 to TRBJ2-7, with D unclear. CDR1 and CDR2 from the germline V gene are SGHAT and FQNNGV. V gave up 5 bases and J gave up 5 bases, with 7 bases separating them. The CDR3 has 11 residues.

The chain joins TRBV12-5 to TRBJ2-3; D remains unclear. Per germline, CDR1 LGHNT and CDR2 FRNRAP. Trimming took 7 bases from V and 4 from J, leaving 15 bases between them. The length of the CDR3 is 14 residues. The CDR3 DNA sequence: TGTGCTAGTGCCACACCCGTCGTGTCAGATACGCAGTATTTT. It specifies CASATPVVSDTQYF.

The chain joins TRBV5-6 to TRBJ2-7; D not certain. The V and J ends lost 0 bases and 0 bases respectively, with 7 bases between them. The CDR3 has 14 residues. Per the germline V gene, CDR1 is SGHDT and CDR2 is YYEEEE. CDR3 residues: CASSLVGHSYEQYF. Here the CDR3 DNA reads TGTGCCAGCAGCTTGGTAGGCCACTCCTACGAGCAGTACTTC. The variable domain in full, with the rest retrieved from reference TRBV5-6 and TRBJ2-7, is DAGVTQSPTHLIKTRGQQVTLRCSPKSGHDTVSWYQQALGQGPQFIFQYYEEEERQRGNFPDRFSGHQFPNYSSELNVNALLLGDSALYLCASSLVGHSYEQYFGPGTRLTVT.

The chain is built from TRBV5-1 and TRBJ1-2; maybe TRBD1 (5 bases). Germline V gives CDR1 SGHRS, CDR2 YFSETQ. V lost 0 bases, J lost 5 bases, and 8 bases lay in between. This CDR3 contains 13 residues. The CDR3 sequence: CASSLVRGYGYTF. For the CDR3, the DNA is TGCGCCAGCAGCTTGGTAAGGGGTTATGGCTACACCTTC.

The CDR3 is CASSYAGQGSFYEQYF. The CDR3 DNA follows: TGTGCCAGCAGTTACGCGGGACAGGGAAGTTTCTACGAGCAGTACTTC. The rearrangement joins TRBV6-5 to TRBJ2-7; 9 nucleotides match TRBD1. This CDR3 is built from 16 residues. The germline V gene encodes CDR1 MNHEY and CDR2 SVGAGI. The V segment lost 2 bases and the J segment 3 bases; nucleotides outside the gene matches: 8.

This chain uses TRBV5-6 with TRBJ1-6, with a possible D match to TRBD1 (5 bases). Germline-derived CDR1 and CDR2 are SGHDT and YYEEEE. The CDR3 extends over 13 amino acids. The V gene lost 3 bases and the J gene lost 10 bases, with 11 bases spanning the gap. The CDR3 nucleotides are TGTGCCAGCAGCTACCCGGGGGTCTCACCCCTCCACTTT. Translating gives CASSYPGVSPLHF. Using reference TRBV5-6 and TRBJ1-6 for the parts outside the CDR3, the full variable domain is DAGVTQSPTHLIKTRGQQVTLRCSPKSGHDTVSWYQQALGQGPQFIFQYYEEEERQRGNFPDRFSGHQFPNYSSELNVNALLLGDSALYLCASSYPGVSPLHFGNGTRLTVT.

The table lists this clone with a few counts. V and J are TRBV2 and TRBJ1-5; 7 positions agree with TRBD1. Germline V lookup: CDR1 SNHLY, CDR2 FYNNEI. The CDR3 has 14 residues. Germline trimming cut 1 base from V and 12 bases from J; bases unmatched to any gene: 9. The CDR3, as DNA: TGTGCCAGCAGTGAAGGACAGGGCCCTCGACTCCAGCATTTT. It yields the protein CASSEGQGPRLQHF.

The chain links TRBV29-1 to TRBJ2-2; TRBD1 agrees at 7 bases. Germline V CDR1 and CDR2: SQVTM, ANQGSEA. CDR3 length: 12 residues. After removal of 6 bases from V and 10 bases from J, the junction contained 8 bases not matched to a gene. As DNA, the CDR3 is TGCAGCGTGGGTACAGGGGAGACGGAGCTGTTTTTT. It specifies CSVGTGETELFF.

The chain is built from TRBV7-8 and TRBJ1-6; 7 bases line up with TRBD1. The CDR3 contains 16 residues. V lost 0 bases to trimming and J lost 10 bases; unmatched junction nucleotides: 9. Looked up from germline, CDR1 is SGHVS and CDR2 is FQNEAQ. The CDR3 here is CASSLAVQGRVSPLHF. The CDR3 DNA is TGTGCCAGCAGCTTAGCGGTACAGGGGCGGGTATCACCCCTCCACTTT.

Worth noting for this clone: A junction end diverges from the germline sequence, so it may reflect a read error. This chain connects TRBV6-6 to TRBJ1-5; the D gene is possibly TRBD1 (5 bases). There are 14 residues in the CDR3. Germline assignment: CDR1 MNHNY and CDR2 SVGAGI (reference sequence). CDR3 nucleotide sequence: TGTGCCAGCAGTCCCGGGACGGGCAATCGGCCCCAGCATTTT. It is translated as CASSPGTGNRPQHF.

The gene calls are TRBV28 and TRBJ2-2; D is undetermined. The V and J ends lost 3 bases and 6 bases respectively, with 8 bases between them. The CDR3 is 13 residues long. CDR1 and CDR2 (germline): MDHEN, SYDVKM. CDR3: CASSFPQPGELFF. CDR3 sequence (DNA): TGTGCCAGCAGTTTCCCCCAGCCCGGGGAGCTGTTTTTT. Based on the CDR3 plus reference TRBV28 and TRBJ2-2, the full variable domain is DVKVTQSSRYLVKRTGEKVFLECVQDMDHENMFWYRQDPGLGLRLIYFSYDVKMKEKGDIPEGYSVSREKKERFSLILESASTNQTSMYLCASSFPQPGELFFGEGSRLTVL.

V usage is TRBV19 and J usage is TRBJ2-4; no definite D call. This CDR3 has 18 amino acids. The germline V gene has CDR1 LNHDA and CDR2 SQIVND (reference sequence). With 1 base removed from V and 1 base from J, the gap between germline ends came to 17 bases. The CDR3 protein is CASSIGGNPLLAKNIQYF. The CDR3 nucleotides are TGTGCCAGTAGTATAGGGGGAAACCCTTTGTTGGCCAAAAACATTCAGTACTTC. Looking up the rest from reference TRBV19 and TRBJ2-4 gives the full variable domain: DGGITQSPKYLFRKEGQNVTLSCEQNLNHDAMYWYRQDPGQGLRLIYYSQIVNDFQKGDIAEGYSVSREKKESFPLTVTSAQKNPTAFYLCASSIGGNPLLAKNIQYFGAGTRLSVL.

The CDR3 bases are TGTGCCAGCAGCCCCGTGGGGGCGGGGGTAGAGACCCAGTACTTC. Translating it yields CASSPVGAGVETQYF. The chain carries TRBV7-3 and TRBJ2-5; D is possibly TRBD2 (7 bases). The CDR3 has 15 amino acids. Per germline, CDR1 SGHTA and CDR2 FQGTGA. The germline V and J ends were trimmed by 5 bases and 4 bases, with 17 bases remaining between them.

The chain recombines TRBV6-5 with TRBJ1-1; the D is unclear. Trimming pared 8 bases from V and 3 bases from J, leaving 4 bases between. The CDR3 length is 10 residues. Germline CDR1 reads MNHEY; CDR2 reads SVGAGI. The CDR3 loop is CASLYTEAFF. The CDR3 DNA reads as TGTGCCAGCCTCTACACTGAAGCTTTCTTT.

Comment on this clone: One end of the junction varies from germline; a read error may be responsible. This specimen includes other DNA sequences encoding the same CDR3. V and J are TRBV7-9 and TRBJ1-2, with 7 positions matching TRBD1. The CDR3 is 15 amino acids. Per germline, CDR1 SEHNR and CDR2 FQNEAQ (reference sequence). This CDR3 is CASSSYSGTAEGYTF. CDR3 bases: TGCGCCAGCAGCTCTTATTCCGGGACAGCAGAGGGCTACACCTTC.

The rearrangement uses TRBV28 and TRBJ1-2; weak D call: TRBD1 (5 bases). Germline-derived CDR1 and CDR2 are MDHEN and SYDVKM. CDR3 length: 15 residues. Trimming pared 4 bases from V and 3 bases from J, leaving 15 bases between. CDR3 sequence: CASSSPGGNDYGYTF. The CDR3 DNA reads TGTGCCAGCAGTTCTCCGGGGGGAAATGACTATGGCTACACCTTC.

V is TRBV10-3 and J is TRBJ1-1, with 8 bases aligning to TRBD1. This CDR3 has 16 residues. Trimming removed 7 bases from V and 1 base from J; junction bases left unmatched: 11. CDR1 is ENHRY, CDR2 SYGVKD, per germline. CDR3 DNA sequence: TGTGCCATCAACCAACAGGGGGTCGGGTGGAACACTGAAGCTTTCTTT. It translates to CAINQQGVGWNTEAFF.

As DNA, the CDR3 is TGTGCCAGCAGTGCCGCAGGCCCCGAAGCTTTCTTT. Translated: CASSAAGPEAFF. The V gene is TRBV2, the J gene TRBJ1-1; D remains ambiguous. V was shortened by 4 bases and J by 8 bases, with 11 bases between the two germline ends. Germline V gene lookup returns CDR1 SNHLY and CDR2 FYNNEI. The CDR3 sequence is 12 residues long.

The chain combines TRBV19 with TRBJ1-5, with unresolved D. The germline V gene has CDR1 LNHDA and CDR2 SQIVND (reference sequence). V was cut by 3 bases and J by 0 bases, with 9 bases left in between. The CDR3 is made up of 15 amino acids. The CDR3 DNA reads TGTGCCAGTAGTATCGCGGGCGTTAGCAATCAGCCCCAGCATTTT. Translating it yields CASSIAGVSNQPQHF.

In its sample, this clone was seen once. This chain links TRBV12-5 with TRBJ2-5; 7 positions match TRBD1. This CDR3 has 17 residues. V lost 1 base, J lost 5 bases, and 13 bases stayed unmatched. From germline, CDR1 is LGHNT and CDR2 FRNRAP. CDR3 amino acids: CASGLGPDRYPLETQYF. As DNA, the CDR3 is TGTGCTAGTGGTTTGGGGCCGGACAGGTATCCGTTGGAGACCCAGTACTTC.

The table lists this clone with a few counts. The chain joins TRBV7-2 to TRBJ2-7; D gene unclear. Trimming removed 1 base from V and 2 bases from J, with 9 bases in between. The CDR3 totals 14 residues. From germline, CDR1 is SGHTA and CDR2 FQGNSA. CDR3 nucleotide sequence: TGTGCCAGCAGCTTAGACATTGGTCCCTACGAGCAGTACTTC. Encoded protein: CASSLDIGPYEQYF.

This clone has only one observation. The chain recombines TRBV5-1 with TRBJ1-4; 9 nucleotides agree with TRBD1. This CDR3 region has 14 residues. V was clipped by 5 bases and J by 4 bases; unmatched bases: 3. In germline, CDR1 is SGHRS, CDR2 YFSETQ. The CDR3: CASSTGGGNEKLFF. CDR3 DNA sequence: TGCGCCAGCAGTACAGGGGGCGGTAATGAAAAACTGTTTTTT.

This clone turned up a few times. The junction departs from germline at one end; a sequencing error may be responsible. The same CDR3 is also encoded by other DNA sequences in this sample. The CDR3 here is CSVEGGSGNTIYF. The DNA of the CDR3 is TGCAGCGTCGAAGGGGGGTCTGGAAACACCATATATTTT. This chain joins TRBV29-1 and TRBJ1-3, with TRBD1 as a possible D gene (6 bases). This CDR3 is 13 amino acids long. The germline CDR1 and CDR2 sequences are SQVTM and ANQGSEA.

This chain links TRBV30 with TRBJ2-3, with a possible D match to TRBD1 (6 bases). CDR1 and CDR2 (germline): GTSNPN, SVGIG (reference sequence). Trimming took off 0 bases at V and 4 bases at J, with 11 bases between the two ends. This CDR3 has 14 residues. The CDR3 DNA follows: TGTGCCTGGAGTGTACAGGGCGCGGCAGATACGCAGTATTTT. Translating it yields CAWSVQGAADTQYF. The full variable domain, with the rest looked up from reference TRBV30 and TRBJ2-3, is SQTIHQWPATLVQPVGSPLSLECTVEGTSNPNLYWYRQAAGRGLQLLFYSVGIGQISSEVPQNLSASRPQDRQFILSSKKLLLSDSGFYLCAWSVQGAADTQYFGPGTRLTVL.

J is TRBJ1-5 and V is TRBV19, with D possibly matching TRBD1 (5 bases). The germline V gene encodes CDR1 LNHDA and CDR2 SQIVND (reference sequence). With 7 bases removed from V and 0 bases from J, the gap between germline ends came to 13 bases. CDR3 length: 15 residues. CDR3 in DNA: TGTGCCAGTACGAGGGGCCCTAATAGCAATCAGCCCCAGCATTTT. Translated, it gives CASTRGPNSNQPQHF.

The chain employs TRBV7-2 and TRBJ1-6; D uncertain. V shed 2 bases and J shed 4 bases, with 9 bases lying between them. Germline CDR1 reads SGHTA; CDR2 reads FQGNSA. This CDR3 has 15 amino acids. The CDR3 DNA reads TGTGCCAGCAGCTTATCTGTAGGTTATAATTCACCCCTCCACTTT. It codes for CASSLSVGYNSPLHF.